This T cell receptor (beta chain) was retrieved from a study of T cell responses to AZD1222 COVID-19 vaccine (dated by TCRdb to 2020 to 2023). In terms of the full investigation: AZD1222 recipients with second doses at about 4 weeks or about 12 weeks were pooled, because spike-specific TCR depth and breadth did not differ between schedules. TCR sequencing was performed for 230 to 250 trial participants, of whom some 200 were given two doses of AZD1222 and around 25 were given two doses of MenACWY control vaccine. Trial participants were enrolled into age subgroups of 18-55, 56-69 and 70-plus years, which contained 148, 28 and 57 TCR-sequenced participants, respectively.

Interpreted using the paper, the time point label stands for: baseline before first vaccination. Vaccinee samples were obtained from the UK trials COV001 and COV002, which included a single-blind randomized controlled phase 2/3 trial of AZD1222 (ChAdOx1 nCoV-19) in healthy adults. For TCRbeta chain sequencing, PBMC samples from trial participants were taken at day 0 and at day 28 after the second dose. Beyond this particular receptor, the publication reports: Because no day 14 peak-response samples were available, repertoires were characterized only after the peak T cell response. In the small 56-69-year group, the increase in depth fell short of significance, most likely because of low power. Participants were mostly white British and included more females than males, and it was suggested by the authors that clonal diversity may have been underestimated. Reportedly, almost half of the unique spike-specific TCRs recognized epitopes lying outside the regions that are mutated in the B.1.351 and B.1.1.7 variants. The vaccine-associated CD4 TCRs covered the entire spike protein, and the dominant responses fell in regions 160-218 and 743-854. Conclusions about previously exposed vaccinees were limited because only six AZD1222 recipients were SARS-CoV-2 seropositive at baseline. After two AZD1222 doses, both the breadth and the depth of spike-specific TCRs were significantly higher than at day 0 and than in MenACWY recipients.

The CDR3 regions of human TCRbeta chains were analyzed by immunosequencing. The original pipeline was this. TCRs in the repertoires were matched against a reference library of SARS-CoV-2-specific TCRs that had been generated with the MIRA antigen-specificity platform. Breadth meant the fraction of unique TCRs that were SARS-CoV-2-associated, whereas depth meant the fraction of total T cells that were SARS-CoV-2-associated. Each spike-specific TCR was assigned to its reactive spike region and to a CD4 or CD8 class using the MIRA data. Log10-transformed breadth and depth values were compared by one-way ANOVA with Sidak's multiple comparisons tests. Held by TCRdb, this immuneACCESS table contains in-frame sequences only and omits some clones. Under half of the omission traces to an unresolved V gene where checked; the cause of the rest is unknown. V and J calls and clone size are copied from that table; D and trimming were computed from the DNA. Here the sample has about 130,000 clones; roughly 88% occur a single time. The ten largest clones capture approximately 8% of the sample.

Concerning this clone: There is no known antigen for this receptor. Base qualities are not recorded, but no much larger clone differs from it by a single base.

This material consisted of peripheral blood, taken on day 0 of AZD1222 vaccination. This clonotype was sampled from an adult in good health.

Here is the DNA: TGTGCCAGCACTACCCTAAGGGAGCATTATGGCTACACCTTC. It is translated as CASTTLREHYGYTF. The rearranged chain carries TRBV6-5 and TRBJ1-2; there is no confident call for the D gene. The CDR3 holds 14 amino acids from the cysteine to the phenylalanine. The only DNA kept is the CDR3, 42 bases in frame from the first base. V is pared back by 7 bases and J by 5 bases, with 17 bases lying between the germline termini. The CDR1 and CDR2 encoded by the germline V gene are MNHEY and SVGAGI.